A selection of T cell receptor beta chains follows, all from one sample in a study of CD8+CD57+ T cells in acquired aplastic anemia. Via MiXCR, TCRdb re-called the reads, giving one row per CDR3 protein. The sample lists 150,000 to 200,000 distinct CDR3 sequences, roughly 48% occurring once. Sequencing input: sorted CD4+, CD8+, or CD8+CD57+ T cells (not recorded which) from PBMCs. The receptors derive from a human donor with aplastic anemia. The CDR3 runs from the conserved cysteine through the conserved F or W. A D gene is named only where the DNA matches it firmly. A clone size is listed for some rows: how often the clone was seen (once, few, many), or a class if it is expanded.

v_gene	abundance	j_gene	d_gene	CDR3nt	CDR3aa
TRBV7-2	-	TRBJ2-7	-	TGTGCCAGCAGCTCGCGTCCCGGGGGTTACGAGCAGTACTTC	CASSSRPGGYEQYF
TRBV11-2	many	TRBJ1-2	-	TGTGCCAGCAGCCTCTACCTGGGGTCGGCAAACTATGGCTACACCTTC	CASSLYLGSANYGYTF
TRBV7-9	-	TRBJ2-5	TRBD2	TGTGCCAGCAGCAAGACTAGCGGGGGTGAAGAGACCCAGTACTTC	CASSKTSGGEETQYF
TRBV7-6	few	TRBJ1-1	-	TGTGCCAGCAGCTCCGACAGGTTGACTGAAGCTTTCTTT	CASSSDRLTEAFF
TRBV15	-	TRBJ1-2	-	TGTGCCACCAGCAGCTCATTCACAGGGACCCAGGTTGTTAACTATGGCTACACCTTC	CATSSSFTGTQVVNYGYTF
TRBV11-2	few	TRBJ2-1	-	TGTGCCAGCAGCTTAGTAGAGTATGATTACAATGAGCAGTTCTTC	CASSLVEYDYNEQFF
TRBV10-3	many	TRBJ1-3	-	TGTGCCATCAGTGAGCCAGGGCTATCTGGAAACACCATATATTTT	CAISEPGLSGNTIYF
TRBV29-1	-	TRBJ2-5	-	TGCAGCGCCGACCTTACAGGGAACCAAGAGACCCAGTACTTC	CSADLTGNQETQYF
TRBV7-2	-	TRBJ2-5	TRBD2	TGTGCCAGCAGCCCGGGAGCGGGGGAAAAAGAGACCCAGTACTTC	CASSPGAGEKETQYF
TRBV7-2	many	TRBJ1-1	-	TGTGCCAGCAGCTTATGGAGAGAAGCTTTCTTT	CASSLWREAFF
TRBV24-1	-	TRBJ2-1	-	TGTGCCACCTCCCATCACCCTTTGAATGAGCAGTTCTTC	CATSHHPLNEQFF
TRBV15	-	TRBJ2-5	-	TGTGCCACCAGCATTGGAGGAGAAGGGGAGACCCAGTACTTC	CATSIGGEGETQYF
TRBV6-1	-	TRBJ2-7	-	TGTGCCAGCAGTATAAGGGGGGGCGAGCAGTACTTC	CASSIRGGEQYF
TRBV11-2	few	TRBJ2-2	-	TGTGCCAGCAGCTCTCAGGGTTTCGCCGGGGAGCTGTTTTTT	CASSSQGFAGELFF
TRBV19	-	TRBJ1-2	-	TGTGCCAGTACGTTCTCCGCGGGGGGCTACACCTTC	CASTFSAGGYTF
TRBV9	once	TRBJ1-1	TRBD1	TGTGCCAGCAGCGAGAGGGATGGGACAGGGGGAGCTTTCTTT	CASSERDGTGGAFF
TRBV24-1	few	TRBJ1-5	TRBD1	TGTGCCACAGGACAGGGGGATCAGCCCCAGCATTTT	CATGQGDQPQHF
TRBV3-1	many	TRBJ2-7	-	TGTGCCAGCAGCCAAAGCCACGAGCAGTACTTC	CASSQSHEQYF